This TCR beta chain was observed in a study of shared clonotypes between healthy human individuals. Study-level findings and limits: Among donors, the sharing of clonotypes was expected to be influenced by sequencing depth. Exclusively blood specimens were collected; tissue repertoires likely differ.

Details on this clone: The antigen is unknown.

Scientists sequenced DNA from unsorted PBMC on ten immunoSEQ deep assay plates. Generated by immunoSEQ multiplex PCR, the TCRdb table keeps only in-frame clones and is missing some. The sample shows some 490,000 clones, 81% of them seen only once. The CDR3 is made up of 13 amino acids. CDR1 is MNHNS and CDR2 is SASEGT in the germline V gene. V shed 8 bases and J shed 4 bases, with 15 bases lying between them. Sequenced: PBMCs. The clonotype comes from a woman in her 40s in good health. Some clones in this sample may be carry-over from other donors' samples. The chain recombines TRBV6-1 with TRBJ2-7; D is possibly TRBD2 (6 bases). The CDR3 sequence is CASLTGETYEQYF. The CDR3 nucleotides are TGTGCCAGCTTGACGGGGGAGACATACGAGCAGTACTTC.